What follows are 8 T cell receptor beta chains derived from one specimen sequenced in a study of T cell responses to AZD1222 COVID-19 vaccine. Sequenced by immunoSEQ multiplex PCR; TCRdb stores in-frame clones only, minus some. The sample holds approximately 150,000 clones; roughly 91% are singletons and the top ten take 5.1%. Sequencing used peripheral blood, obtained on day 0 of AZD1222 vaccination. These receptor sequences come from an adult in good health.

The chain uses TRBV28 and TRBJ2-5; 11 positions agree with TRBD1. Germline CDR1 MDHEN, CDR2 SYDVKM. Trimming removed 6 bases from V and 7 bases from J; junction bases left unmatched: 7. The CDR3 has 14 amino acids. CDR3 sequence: CASSRRDRGGTQYF. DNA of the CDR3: TGTGCCAGCAGCCGAAGGGACAGGGGGGGGACCCAGTACTTC.

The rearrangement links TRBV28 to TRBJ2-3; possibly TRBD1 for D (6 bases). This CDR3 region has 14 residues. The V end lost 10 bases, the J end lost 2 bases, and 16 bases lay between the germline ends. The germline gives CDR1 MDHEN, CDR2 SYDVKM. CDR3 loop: CATVPEGDTDTQYF. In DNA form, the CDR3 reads TGTGCCACCGTCCCCGAGGGGGACACAGATACGCAGTATTTT.

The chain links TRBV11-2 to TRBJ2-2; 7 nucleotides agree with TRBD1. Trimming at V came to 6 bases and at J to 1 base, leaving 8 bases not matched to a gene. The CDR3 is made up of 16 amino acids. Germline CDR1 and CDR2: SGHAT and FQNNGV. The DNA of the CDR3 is TGTGCCAGCAGTCCTGGACAGGTGGGGAACACCGGGGAGCTGTTTTTT. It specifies CASSPGQVGNTGELFF.

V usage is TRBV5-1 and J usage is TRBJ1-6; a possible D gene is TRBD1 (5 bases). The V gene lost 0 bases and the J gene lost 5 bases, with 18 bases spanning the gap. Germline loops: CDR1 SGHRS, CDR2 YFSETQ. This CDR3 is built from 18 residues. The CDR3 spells CASSLAGRGAGNNSPLHF. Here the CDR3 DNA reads TGCGCCAGCAGCTTGGCCGGGCGGGGCGCAGGAAATAATTCACCCCTCCACTTT.

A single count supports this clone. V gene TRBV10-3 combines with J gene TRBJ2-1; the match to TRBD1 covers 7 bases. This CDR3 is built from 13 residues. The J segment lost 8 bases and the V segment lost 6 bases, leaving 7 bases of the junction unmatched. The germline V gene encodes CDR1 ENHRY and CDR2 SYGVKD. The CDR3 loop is CAIRTQGNHEQFF. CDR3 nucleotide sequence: TGTGCCATCAGGACACAGGGGAACCATGAGCAGTTCTTC.

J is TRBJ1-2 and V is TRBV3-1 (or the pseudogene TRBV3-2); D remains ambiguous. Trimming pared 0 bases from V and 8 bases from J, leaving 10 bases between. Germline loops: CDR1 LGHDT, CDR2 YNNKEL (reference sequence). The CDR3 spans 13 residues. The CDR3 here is CASSQDLVTGYTF. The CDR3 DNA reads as TGTGCCAGCAGCCAAGATTTGGTGACAGGCTACACCTTC.

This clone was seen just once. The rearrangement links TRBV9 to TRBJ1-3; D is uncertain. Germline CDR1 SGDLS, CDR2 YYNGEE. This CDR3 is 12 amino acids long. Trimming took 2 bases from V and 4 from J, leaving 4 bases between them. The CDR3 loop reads CASSVGGNTIYF. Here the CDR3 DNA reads TGTGCCAGCAGCGTGGGAGGAAACACCATATATTTT. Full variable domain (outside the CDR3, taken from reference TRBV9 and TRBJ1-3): DSGVTQTPKHLITATGQRVTLRCSPRSGDLSVYWYQQSLDQGLQFLIQYYNGEERAKGNILERFSAQQFPDLHSELNLSSLELGDSALYFCASSVGGNTIYFGEGSWLTVV.

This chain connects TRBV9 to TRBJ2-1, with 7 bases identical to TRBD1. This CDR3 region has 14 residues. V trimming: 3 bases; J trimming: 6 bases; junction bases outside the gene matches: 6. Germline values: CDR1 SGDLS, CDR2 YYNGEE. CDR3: CASSALGDSNEQFF. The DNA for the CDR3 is TGTGCCAGCAGCGCACTAGGGGACAGCAATGAGCAGTTCTTC.